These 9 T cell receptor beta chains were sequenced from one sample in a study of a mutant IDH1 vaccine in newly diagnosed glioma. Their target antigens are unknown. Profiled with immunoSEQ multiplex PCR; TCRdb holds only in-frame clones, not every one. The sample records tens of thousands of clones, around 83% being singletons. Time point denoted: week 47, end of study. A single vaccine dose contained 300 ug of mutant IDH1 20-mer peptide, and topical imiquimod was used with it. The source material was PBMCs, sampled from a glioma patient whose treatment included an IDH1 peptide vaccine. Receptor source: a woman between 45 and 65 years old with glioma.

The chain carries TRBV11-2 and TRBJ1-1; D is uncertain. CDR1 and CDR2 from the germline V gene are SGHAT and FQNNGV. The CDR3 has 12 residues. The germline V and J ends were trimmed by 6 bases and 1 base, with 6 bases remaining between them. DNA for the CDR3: TGTGCCAGCAGACTCACGAACACTGAAGCTTTCTTT. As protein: CASRLTNTEAFF.

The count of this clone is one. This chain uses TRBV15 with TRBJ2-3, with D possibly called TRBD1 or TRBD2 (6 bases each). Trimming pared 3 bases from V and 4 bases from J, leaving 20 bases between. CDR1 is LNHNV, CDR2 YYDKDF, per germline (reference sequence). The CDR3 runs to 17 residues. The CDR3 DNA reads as TGTGCCACCAGCAGCAGAGATGGAGGGGGAAGGGCAGATACGCAGTATTTT. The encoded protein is CATSSRDGGGRADTQYF. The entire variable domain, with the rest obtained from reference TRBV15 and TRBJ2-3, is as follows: DAMVIQNPRYQVTQFGKPVTLSCSQTLNHNVMYWYQQKSSQAPKLLFHYYDKDFNNEADTPDNFQSRRPNTSFCFLDIRSPGLGDTAMYLCATSSRDGGGRADTQYFGPGTRLTVL.

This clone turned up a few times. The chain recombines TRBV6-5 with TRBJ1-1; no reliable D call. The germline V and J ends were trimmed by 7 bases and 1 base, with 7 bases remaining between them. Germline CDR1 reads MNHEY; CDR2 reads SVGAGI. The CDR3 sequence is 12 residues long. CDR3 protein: CASKGGNTEAFF. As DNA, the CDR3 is TGTGCCAGCAAGGGAGGGAACACTGAAGCTTTCTTT.

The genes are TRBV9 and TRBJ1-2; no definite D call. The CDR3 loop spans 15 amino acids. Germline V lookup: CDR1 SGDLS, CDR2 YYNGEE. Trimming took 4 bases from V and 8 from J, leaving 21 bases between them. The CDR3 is CASSPHSGPRWGYTF. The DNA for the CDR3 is TGTGCCAGCAGCCCTCATTCGGGCCCCCGTTGGGGCTACACCTTC. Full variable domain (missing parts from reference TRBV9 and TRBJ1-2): DSGVTQTPKHLITATGQRVTLRCSPRSGDLSVYWYQQSLDQGLQFLIQYYNGEERAKGNILERFSAQQFPDLHSELNLSSLELGDSALYFCASSPHSGPRWGYTFGSGTRLTVV.

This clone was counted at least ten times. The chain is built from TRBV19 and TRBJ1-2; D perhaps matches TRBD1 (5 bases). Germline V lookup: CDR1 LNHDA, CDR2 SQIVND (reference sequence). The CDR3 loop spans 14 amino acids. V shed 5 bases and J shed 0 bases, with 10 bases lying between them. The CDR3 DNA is TGTGCCAGTAGTCGAGGGGCTACTAACTATGGCTACACCTTC. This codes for CASSRGATNYGYTF.

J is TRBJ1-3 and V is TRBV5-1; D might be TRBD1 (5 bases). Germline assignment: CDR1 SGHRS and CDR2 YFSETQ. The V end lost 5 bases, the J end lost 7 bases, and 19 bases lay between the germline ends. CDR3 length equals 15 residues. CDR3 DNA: TGCGCCAGCAGGGAGGACGGGTCCTGGGGGAACACCATATATTTT. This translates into CASREDGSWGNTIYF.

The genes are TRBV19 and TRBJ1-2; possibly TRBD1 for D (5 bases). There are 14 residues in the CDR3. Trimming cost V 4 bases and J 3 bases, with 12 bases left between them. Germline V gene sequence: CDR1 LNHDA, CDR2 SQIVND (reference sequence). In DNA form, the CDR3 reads TGTGCCAGTAGTAGGGACCGGGGTTACTATGGCTACACCTTC. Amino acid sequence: CASSRDRGYYGYTF.

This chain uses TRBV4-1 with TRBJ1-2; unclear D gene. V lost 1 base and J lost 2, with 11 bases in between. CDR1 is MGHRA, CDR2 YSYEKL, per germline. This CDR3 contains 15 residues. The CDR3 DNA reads TGCGCCAGCAGCCAAGCCCCCGCGGCAAACTATGGCTACACCTTC. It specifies CASSQAPAANYGYTF.

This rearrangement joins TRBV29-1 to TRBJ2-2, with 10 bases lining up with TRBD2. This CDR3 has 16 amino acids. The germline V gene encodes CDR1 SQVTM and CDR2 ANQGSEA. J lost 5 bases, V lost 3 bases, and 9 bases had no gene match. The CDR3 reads CSVEIAGGHLTGELFF. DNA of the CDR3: TGCAGCGTTGAGATAGCGGGGGGCCACCTGACCGGGGAGCTGTTTTTT.